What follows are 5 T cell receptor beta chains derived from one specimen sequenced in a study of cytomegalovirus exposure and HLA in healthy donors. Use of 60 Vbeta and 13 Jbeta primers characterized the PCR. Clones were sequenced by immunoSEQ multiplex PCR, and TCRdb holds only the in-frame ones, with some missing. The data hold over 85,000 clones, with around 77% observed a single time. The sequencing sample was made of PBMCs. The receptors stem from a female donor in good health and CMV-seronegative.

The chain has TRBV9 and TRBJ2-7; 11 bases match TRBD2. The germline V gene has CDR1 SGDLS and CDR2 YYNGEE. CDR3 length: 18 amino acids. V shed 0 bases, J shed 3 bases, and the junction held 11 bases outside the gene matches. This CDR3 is CASSVGVDRTSGYYEQYF. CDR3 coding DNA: TGTGCCAGCAGCGTAGGAGTAGACCGGACTAGCGGGTACTACGAGCAGTACTTC. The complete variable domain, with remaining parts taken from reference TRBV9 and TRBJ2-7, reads DSGVTQTPKHLITATGQRVTLRCSPRSGDLSVYWYQQSLDQGLQFLIQYYNGEERAKGNILERFSAQQFPDLHSELNLSSLELGDSALYFCASSVGVDRTSGYYEQYFGPGTRLTVT.

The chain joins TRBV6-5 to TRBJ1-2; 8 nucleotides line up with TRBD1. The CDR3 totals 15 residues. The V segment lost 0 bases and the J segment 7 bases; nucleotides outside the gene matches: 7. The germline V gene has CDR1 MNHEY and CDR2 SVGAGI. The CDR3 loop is CASSYSLAGGSGYTF. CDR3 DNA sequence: TGTGCCAGCAGTTACTCTTTGGCAGGGGGCAGTGGCTACACCTTC.

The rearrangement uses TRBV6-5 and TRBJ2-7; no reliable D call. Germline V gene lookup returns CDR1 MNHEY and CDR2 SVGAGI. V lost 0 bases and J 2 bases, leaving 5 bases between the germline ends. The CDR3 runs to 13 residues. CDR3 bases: TGTGCCAGCAGTTACTCCCCCACCTACGAGCAGTACTTC. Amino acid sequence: CASSYSPTYEQYF.

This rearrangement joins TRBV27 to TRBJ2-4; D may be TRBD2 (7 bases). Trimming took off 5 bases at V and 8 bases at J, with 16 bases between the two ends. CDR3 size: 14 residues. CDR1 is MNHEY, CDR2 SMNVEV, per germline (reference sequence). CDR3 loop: CASSLRGGGDIQYF. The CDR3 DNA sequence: TGTGCCAGCAGTCTCAGGGGAGGGGGAGACATTCAGTACTTC.

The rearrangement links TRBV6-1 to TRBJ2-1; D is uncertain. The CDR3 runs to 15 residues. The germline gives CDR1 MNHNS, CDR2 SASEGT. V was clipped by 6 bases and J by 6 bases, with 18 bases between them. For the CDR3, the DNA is TGTGCCAGCAGCCCCGGGTCCCTCAATACCAATGAGCAGTTCTTC. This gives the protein CASSPGSLNTNEQFF.